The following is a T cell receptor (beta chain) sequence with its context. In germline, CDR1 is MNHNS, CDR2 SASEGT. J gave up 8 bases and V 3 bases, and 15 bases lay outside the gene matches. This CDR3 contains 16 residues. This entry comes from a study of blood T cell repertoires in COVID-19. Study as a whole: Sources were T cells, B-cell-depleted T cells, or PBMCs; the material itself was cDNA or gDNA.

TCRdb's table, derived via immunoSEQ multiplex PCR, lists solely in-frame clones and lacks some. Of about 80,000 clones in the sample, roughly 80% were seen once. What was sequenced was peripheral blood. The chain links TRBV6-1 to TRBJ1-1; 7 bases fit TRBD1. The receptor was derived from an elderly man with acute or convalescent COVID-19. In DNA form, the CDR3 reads TGTGCCAGCAGTGACCCCTCTAGGACAGGACCGCCAGAAGCTTTCTTT. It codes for CASSDPSRTGPPEAFF.